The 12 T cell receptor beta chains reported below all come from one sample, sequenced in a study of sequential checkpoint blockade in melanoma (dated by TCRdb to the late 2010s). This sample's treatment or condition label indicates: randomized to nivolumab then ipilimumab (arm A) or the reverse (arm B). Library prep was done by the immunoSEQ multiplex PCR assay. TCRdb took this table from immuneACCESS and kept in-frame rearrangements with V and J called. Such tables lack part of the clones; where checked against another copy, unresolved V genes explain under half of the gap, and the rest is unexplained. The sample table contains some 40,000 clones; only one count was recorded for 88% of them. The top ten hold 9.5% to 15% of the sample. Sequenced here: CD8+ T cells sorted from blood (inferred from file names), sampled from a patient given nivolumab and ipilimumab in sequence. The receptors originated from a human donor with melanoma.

The CDR3 here is CASSSRQGTHEQYV. Here the CDR3 DNA reads TGTGCCAGCAGCTCAAGACAGGGGACCCACGAGCAGTACGTC. J is TRBJ2-7 and V is TRBV7-8, with 8 bases lining up with TRBD1. The junction had 7 bases not matched to a gene; V was cut back by 4 bases and J by 5 bases. The CDR3 consists of 14 residues. Germline V gene lookup returns CDR1 SGHVS and CDR2 FQNEAQ.

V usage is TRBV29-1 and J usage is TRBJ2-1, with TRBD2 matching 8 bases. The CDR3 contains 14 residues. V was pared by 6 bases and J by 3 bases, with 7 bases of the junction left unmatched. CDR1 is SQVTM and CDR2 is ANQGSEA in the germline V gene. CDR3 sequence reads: CSVPAGVNYNEQFF. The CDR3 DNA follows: TGCAGCGTGCCAGCGGGAGTTAACTACAATGAGCAGTTCTTC.

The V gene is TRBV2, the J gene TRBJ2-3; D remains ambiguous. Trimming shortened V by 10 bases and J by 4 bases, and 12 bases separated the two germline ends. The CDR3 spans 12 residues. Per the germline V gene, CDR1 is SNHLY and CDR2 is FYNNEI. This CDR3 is CAIHDGPDTQYF. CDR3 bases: TGTGCCATCCACGATGGGCCAGATACGCAGTATTTT.

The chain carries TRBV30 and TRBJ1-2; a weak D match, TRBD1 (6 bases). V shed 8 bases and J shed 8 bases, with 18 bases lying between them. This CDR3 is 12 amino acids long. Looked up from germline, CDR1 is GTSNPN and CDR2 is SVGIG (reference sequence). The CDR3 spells CASPRGARGYTF. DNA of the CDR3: TGTGCCAGTCCTCGGGGGGCGCGGGGCTACACCTTC.

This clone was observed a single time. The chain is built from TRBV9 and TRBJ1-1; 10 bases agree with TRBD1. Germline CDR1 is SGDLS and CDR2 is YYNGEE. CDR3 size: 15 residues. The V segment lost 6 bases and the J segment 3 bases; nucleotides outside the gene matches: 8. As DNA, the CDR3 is TGTGCCAGCATGACTTCCGGGACAGGGGACACTGAAGCTTTCTTT. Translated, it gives CASMTSGTGDTEAFF.

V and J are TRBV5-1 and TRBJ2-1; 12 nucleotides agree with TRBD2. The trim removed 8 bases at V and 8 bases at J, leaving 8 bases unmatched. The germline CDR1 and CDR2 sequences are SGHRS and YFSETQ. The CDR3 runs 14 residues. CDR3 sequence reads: CASRLAGGWDEQFF. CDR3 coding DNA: TGCGCCAGTCGCCTAGCGGGAGGGTGGGATGAGCAGTTCTTC.

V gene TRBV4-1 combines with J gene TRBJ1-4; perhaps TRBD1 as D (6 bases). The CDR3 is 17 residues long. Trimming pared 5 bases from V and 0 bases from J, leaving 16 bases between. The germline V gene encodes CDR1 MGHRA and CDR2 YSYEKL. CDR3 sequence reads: CASSLGHTGATNEKLFF. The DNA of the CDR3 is TGCGCCAGCAGCTTGGGACATACAGGTGCAACTAATGAAAAACTGTTTTTT.

CDR3 in amino acids: CASRDRGNTEAFF. The CDR3 region has the DNA TGTGCCAGCAGAGACAGAGGGAACACTGAAGCTTTCTTT. The genes are TRBV25-1 and TRBJ1-1; TRBD1 is a possible D gene (5 bases). The V end lost 6 bases, the J end lost 1 base, and 9 bases lay between the germline ends. The CDR3 covers 13 residues. The V gene's germline CDR1 is MGHDK and CDR2 SYGVNS.

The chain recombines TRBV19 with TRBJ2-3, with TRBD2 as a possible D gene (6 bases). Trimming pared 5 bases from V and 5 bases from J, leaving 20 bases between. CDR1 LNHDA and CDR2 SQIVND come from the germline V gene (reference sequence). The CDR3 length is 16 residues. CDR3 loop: CASSPLGGNSGDTQYF. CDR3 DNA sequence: TGTGCCAGTAGTCCACTCGGGGGAAATTCAGGAGATACGCAGTATTTT.

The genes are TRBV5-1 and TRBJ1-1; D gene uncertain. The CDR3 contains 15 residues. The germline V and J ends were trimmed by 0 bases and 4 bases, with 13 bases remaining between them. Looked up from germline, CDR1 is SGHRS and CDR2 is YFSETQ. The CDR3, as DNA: TGCGCCAGCAGCTTGGTCGGTTTTGGTGGCACTGAAGCTTTCTTT. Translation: CASSLVGFGGTEAFF.

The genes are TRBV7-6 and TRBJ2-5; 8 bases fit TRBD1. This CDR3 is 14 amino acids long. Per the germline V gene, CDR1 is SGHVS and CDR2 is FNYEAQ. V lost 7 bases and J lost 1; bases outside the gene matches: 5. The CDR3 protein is CASTQGAPQETQYF. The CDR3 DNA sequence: TGTGCCAGCACCCAGGGGGCGCCCCAAGAGACCCAGTACTTC.

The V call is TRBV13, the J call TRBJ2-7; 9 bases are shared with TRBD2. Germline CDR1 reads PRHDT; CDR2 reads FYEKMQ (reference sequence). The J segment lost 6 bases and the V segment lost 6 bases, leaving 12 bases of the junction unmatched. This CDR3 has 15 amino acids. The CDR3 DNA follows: TGTGCCAGCAGTCATCAGCGGGAGGATCCTCTCGAGCAGTACTTC. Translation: CASSHQREDPLEQYF.